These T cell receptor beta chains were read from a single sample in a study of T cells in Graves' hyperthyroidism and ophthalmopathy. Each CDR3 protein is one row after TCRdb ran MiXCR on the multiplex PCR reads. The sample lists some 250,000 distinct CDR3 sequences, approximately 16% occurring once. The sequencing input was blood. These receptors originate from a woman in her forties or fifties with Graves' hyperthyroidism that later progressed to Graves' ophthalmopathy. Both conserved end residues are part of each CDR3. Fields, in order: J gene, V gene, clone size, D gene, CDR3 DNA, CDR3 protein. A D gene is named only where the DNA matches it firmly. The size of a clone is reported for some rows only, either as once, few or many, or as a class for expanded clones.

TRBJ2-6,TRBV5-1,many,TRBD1,TGCGCCAGCAGCTCCGGACAGGGGATTCTCTCTGGGGCCAACGTCCTGACTTTC,CASSSGQGILSGANVLTF
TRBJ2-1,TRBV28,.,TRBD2,TGTGCCAGCAGCACCCCCAGCGGGAGGCTCTACAATGAGCAGTTCTTC,CASSTPSGRLYNEQFF
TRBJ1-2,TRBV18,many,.,TGTGCCAGCTCACCACTTTCAGGGTGGGGCTATGGCTACACCTTC,CASSPLSGWGYGYTF
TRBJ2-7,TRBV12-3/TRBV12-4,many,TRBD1,TGTGCCAGCAGTCTTGGACAGGGGATCTTCTACGAGCAGTACTTC,CASSLGQGIFYEQYF
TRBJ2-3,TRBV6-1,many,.,TGTGCCAGCAGTCTTTCACAGATTGTCACAGATACGCAGTATTTT,CASSLSQIVTDTQYF
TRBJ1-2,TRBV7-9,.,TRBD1,TGTGCCAGCAGCTTAGAGACAGGGCCACAGGGCACCTTC,CASSLETGPQGTF
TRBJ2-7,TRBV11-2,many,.,TGTGCCAGCAGCTTAGATGCCGGAGGTATGGCCGAGCAGTACTTC,CASSLDAGGMAEQYF
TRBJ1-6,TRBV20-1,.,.,TGCAGTGCTAGAAGTGTCTTAGCAGGGTCGTCACCCCTCCACTTT,CSARSVLAGSSPLHF
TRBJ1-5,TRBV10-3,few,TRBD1,TGTGCCATCAGTCTAACAGGGGGCAATCAGCCCCAGCATTTT,CAISLTGGNQPQHF
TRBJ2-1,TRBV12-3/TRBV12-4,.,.,TGTGCCAGCACCCCGGAAGGGGGGCGTGAGCAGTTCTTC,CASTPEGGREQFF
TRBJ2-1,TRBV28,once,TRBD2,TGTGCCAGCAGTCCAGCCCTAGCGGCAAATGAGCAGTTCTTC,CASSPALAANEQFF
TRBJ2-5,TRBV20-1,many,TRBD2,TGCAGTGCTAGATTGTCTAGCGGGAACCAAGAGACCCAGTACTTC,CSARLSSGNQETQYF
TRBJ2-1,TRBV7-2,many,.,TGTGCCAGCAGCCTTAGTCTGGCAATCGAGCAGTTCTTC,CASSLSLAIEQFF
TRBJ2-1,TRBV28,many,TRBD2,TGTGCCAGCAGTTCCCCAACTAGCGGGAGGGACAGGGATGAGCAGTTCTTC,CASSSPTSGRDRDEQFF
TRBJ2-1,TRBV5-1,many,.,TGCGCCAGCAGCTTGGACTCGAGCTCCTACAATGAGCAGTTCTTC,CASSLDSSSYNEQFF